This TCR beta chain is from a study of a mutant IDH1 vaccine in newly diagnosed glioma. Study-level information: Vaccinations, eight in total, occurred in weeks 1, 3, 5, 7, 11, 15, 19, 23. Mean patient age was approximately 40 years; approximately 62% were male and roughly 38% female.

Note on this clone: Its target is not known.

Specified time point: week 5, during vaccination. One vaccine dose held 300 ug of mutant IDH1 20-mer peptide and came with topical imiquimod. CDR3 length: 19 residues. CDR1 and CDR2 from the germline V gene are LNHDA and SQIVND (reference sequence). V lost 4 bases to trimming and J lost 0 bases, with 19 bases between them. The table came from immunoSEQ multiplex PCR; TCRdb's copy has only in-frame clones and leaves some out. The table lists roughly 51,000 clones, 82% of them singletons. General study points: The occurrence of vaccine-induced immune responses was seen in more than 85% of patients. Top-clonotype changes in peripheral T cells seemed unrelated to pseudoprogression.

This sequence originates from a woman aged 18-30 years with glioma. Some clones in this sample may be carry-over from other donors' samples. This chain connects TRBV19 to TRBJ2-6; D gene unclear. Specimen: PBMCs, collected from a glioma patient whose treatment included an IDH1 peptide vaccine. The CDR3 DNA is TGTGCCAGTAGTACCTTCCCGCCGACACTTTCCTCTGGGGCCAACGTCCTGACTTTC. The encoded protein is CASSTFPPTLSSGANVLTF.